This T cell receptor beta chain appears in the sequencing data of a study of cytomegalovirus exposure and HLA in healthy donors. In the study overall: Roughly 170 million T cells yielded 110 million or so unique TCR beta sequences in earlier analysis. HLA-typed donors contributed approximately 92 million unique TCRs, which were held in an early data release.

Findings and caveats of the study: The HLA-A and HLA-B alleles of most subjects were reportedly predicted accurately from TCR beta sequences.

Details on this clone: What it recognizes is unknown.

60 Vbeta and 13 Jbeta primers were used in PCR. Assay: immunoSEQ multiplex PCR; the TCRdb copy retains only in-frame clones and omits some. Here the sample spans 60,000 or so clones, less than 90% being singletons. This receptor was obtained from a female donor in good health and CMV-seronegative. Sequencing was done on a sample of PBMCs.

In DNA form, the CDR3 reads TGCGCCAGCAGCCAAGTACCACTAGAGACCCAGTACTTC. This sequence encodes CASSQVPLETQYF. This chain joins TRBV4-1 and TRBJ2-5; D gene unclear. V lost 1 base and J 4 bases, leaving 7 bases between the germline ends. The CDR3 consists of 13 residues. The germline CDR1 and CDR2 sequences are MGHRA and YSYEKL.